This is a list of T cell receptor beta chains from one sample in a study of blood T cell repertoires in COVID-19. Using immunoSEQ multiplex PCR, the repertoire was profiled, and TCRdb retains in-frame clones only, with some absent. The sample consists of under 200,000 clones, roughly nine tenths of them appearing once. Material for sequencing was PBMCs or T cells enriched from blood (not recorded which). These receptors all stem from a woman aged 45-65 years who had recovered from COVID-19. CDR3s include the opening cysteine and the closing phenylalanine or tryptophan. The D gene is left open where the match is weak. Some rows mark clone size as missing; the rest say once, few, many or name a class of expanded clone.

j_call: TRBJ2-5
clone_size: NA
v_call: TRBV20-1
d_call: NA
cdr3_aa: CSAWEQQTQYF

j_call: TRBJ2-7
clone_size: NA
v_call: TRBV6-5
d_call: TRBD1
cdr3_aa: CASRPDRASYEQYF

j_call: TRBJ1-2
clone_size: NA
v_call: TRBV5-6
d_call: TRBD1
cdr3_aa: CASSPGTGGRPGYTF

j_call: TRBJ2-1
clone_size: NA
v_call: TRBV6-2/TRBV6-3
d_call: TRBD2
cdr3_aa: CASSTLGGLLPRYNEQFF

j_call: TRBJ1-1
clone_size: NA
v_call: TRBV1
d_call: NA
cdr3_aa: CTSSQDQNRGWLNTEAFF

j_call: TRBJ1-1
clone_size: NA
v_call: TRBV6-2/TRBV6-3
d_call: TRBD1
cdr3_aa: CASSSFPGQGQNTEAFF

j_call: TRBJ1-4
clone_size: NA
v_call: TRBV30
d_call: NA
cdr3_aa: CAWSVGPNEKLFF

j_call: TRBJ2-7
clone_size: NA
v_call: TRBV19
d_call: NA
cdr3_aa: CASSMQGPAYEQYF

j_call: TRBJ1-2
clone_size: NA
v_call: TRBV30
d_call: TRBD1
cdr3_aa: CAWTDRVGYGYTF

j_call: TRBJ2-1
clone_size: NA
v_call: TRBV24-1
d_call: TRBD1
cdr3_aa: CATSDPGQGGVDEQFF

j_call: TRBJ1-5
clone_size: NA
v_call: TRBV28
d_call: NA
cdr3_aa: CASSFNGAGNQPQHF

j_call: TRBJ2-7
clone_size: NA
v_call: TRBV6-5
d_call: TRBD1
cdr3_aa: CASSRWTGGYEQYF

j_call: TRBJ2-1
clone_size: NA
v_call: TRBV7-2
d_call: NA
cdr3_aa: CASSLSVNNEQFF

j_call: TRBJ1-2
clone_size: NA
v_call: TRBV28
d_call: NA
cdr3_aa: CASTSPGARGDYGYTF

j_call: TRBJ2-5
clone_size: NA
v_call: TRBV4-2
d_call: TRBD1
cdr3_aa: CASSLGTDYETQYF

j_call: TRBJ1-2
clone_size: few
v_call: TRBV7-9
d_call: TRBD1
cdr3_aa: CASSPEETGYGYTF

j_call: TRBJ2-3
clone_size: many
v_call: TRBV5-6
d_call: NA
cdr3_aa: CASSLESGLTSTDTQYF